This T cell receptor beta chain was observed in a study of T cell repertoires in cytomegalovirus infection. Background on the study: Matching HLA type, along with CMV infection, was indicated by public TCR beta signatures.

Study observations and caveats: In two of eight donors, the top clonotype was HLA-C-restricted CMV-specific. Identification of carriers of CMV plus the relevant HLA was performed using cumulative public TCR beta family frequency.

V was trimmed by 4 bases and J by 8 bases, leaving 11 bases between them. This CDR3 has 12 residues. Germline V gene data show CDR1 as LNHNV and CDR2 as YYDKDF (reference sequence). About this clonotype: What it binds is not known.

TCRdb ran MiXCR on the reads and lists one entry per CDR3 protein. The data hold some 100,000 distinct CDR3 sequences, with about 25% observed a single time. V usage is TRBV15 and J usage is TRBJ1-2, with D unclear. The sequence came from a human donor in good health (CMV status not recorded). Some clones in this sample may be carry-over from other donors' samples. Sequenced input: CD8+ T cells from PBMCs. CDR3 in DNA: TGTGCCACCAGCACTGCGTCCGTGGGCTACACCTTC. Encoded protein: CATSTASVGYTF.